Below, one T cell receptor (beta chain) is given with its context. Its antigen specificity is not known. No much larger clone is present one base from it, and per-base qualities are unavailable. TCRbeta CDR3 regions were amplified from genomic DNA by means of the immunoSEQ Assay, a bias-controlled multiplex PCR. Processing in the source paper ran as follows. Nucleated cell counts per sample were estimated from amplification of reference gene primers within the assay. To quantify the absolute abundance of each unique TCRbeta CDR3 rearrangement, sequence reads were collapsed and filtered. For each sample, productive Simpson clonality was calculated as the square root of Simpson's diversity index over productive rearrangements. The clones in this table, taken by TCRdb from immuneACCESS, are in-frame only. Not every clone is retained; where verified, under half of the shortfall comes from an unresolved V gene, and the cause of the rest is unknown. Clone size and the V and J calls come from that table; the DNA yielded D and trimming. The sample has around 83,000 clones on record, approximately 90% of them singletons. The ten largest clonotypes hold 25% to 30% of the sample.

This sample was included in a study of blood T cell repertoires in COVID-19 (dated by TCRdb to the early 2020s). At the level of the whole study: Samples covering the acute and convalescent phases of COVID-19 were provided by collaborators in the United States, Italy and Spain. The samples were drawn from two sources: the first 160 participants of the ongoing ImmuneRACE study, and 1,254 subjects contributed by 6 global collaborators. Subjects who had been exposed to COVID-19, were actively infected with it, or had recovered from it provided the deeply sampled blood TCRbeta repertoires that made up the dataset. The sample metadata nearly always contained a de-identified subject ID, COVID-19 status, age in years and sex. HLA class I and class II types, where available, came from metadata supplied by the sample provider rather than from assay-based typing. The material from the prospective study consisted of cDNA or gDNA derived from T cells, B-cell-depleted T cells, or PBMCs. A freely available public database, intended as a resource for researchers studying the immune response to SARS-CoV-2, is where the repertoires were released. Points the paper makes about the study in general: How much clinical and demographic metadata was included differed by source and by participant, and the metadata was provided uncurated.

Whole blood was collected in K2EDTA tubes by collaborating institutions according to the institutions' own protocols. Collaborator samples were shipped for TCRbeta analysis as frozen whole blood, isolated PBMCs, or DNA extracted from either sample type. Per the germline V gene (reference sequence), MNHEY is the CDR1 and SMNVEV is the CDR2. Measured from the cysteine to the phenylalanine, the CDR3 is 13 residues long. The DNA shown is the 39-base CDR3, in frame from base 1. Trimming removed 6 bases from V and 8 bases from J, leaving 13 bases between the germline ends. The receptor was derived from a man in his fifties with active or convalescent COVID-19. This sequence uses TRBV27 and TRBJ2-2; the D segment could be TRBD2, given 5 matching bases. Sequenced: peripheral blood. The sequenced DNA is TGTGCCAGCAGGAGTTCGGGGAAAGGGGAGCTGTTTTTT. It translates as CASRSSGKGELFF.